These 10 T cell receptor beta chains share one sample of origin, sequenced in a study of graft-versus-host responses after intestinal transplantation. Using immunoSEQ multiplex PCR, the repertoire was profiled, and TCRdb retains in-frame clones only, with some absent. Among approximately 60,000 clones, around nine tenths were seen once, and the ten largest hold approximately 1.6%. The sample in question was PBMCs, obtained 26 days after transplant. Source of these receptors: a human patient who received an intestinal transplant, so some T cells may come from the graft donor.

The chain carries TRBV5-1 and TRBJ1-6; the match to TRBD1 covers 9 bases. This CDR3 has 14 amino acids. Germline V gene sequence: CDR1 SGHRS, CDR2 YFSETQ. V lost 3 bases and J lost 9; bases outside the gene matches: 4. The CDR3 coding sequence is TGCGCCAGCAGCTATACAGGGGGCAGTTCACCCCTCCACTTT. This codes for CASSYTGGSSPLHF.

As to this clone: This CDR3 fails to terminate in the conserved phenylalanine or tryptophan, so it likely reflects a read error. This sequence joins TRBV30 and TRBJ1-2; D perhaps matches TRBD1 (5 bases). The CDR3 sequence is 12 residues long. Trimming took off 2 bases at V and 8 bases at J, with 12 bases between the two ends. Germline V gene sequence: CDR1 GTSNPN, CDR2 SVGIG (reference sequence). This chain's CDR3 is CAWSRGVGGYTL. The CDR3 nucleotides read TGTGCCTGGAGTCGAGGGGTAGGGGGCTACACCCTC.

The chain employs TRBV5-1 and TRBJ1-2, with D perhaps TRBD1 (6 bases). The germline V and J ends were trimmed by 2 bases and 8 bases, with 13 bases remaining between them. Germline CDR1 reads SGHRS; CDR2 reads YFSETQ. The CDR3 has 13 residues. The CDR3 is CASSFRGSNGYTF. The CDR3 nucleotides are TGCGCCAGCAGCTTCAGGGGTTCCAACGGCTACACCTTC.

V and J are TRBV5-4 and TRBJ1-2, with a possible D match to TRBD1 (6 bases). This CDR3 is built from 13 residues. Per the germline V gene, CDR1 is SGHNT and CDR2 is YYREEE (reference sequence). Trimming removed 2 bases at V and 6 bases at J, with 11 bases between. This CDR3 reads CASSFQGSDGYTF. CDR3 sequence (DNA): TGTGCCAGCAGCTTTCAGGGGAGCGATGGCTACACCTTC.

The chain links TRBV6-5 to TRBJ1-4; tentatively, D is TRBD1 (6 bases). The V gene lost 5 bases and the J gene lost 10 bases, with 17 bases spanning the gap. CDR1 and CDR2 from the germline V gene are MNHEY and SVGAGI. The CDR3 covers 14 residues. The CDR3 DNA is TGTGCCAGCAGTGTTGCAGGGGATTCTGGAAAACTGTTTTTT. Encoded protein: CASSVAGDSGKLFF.

This clone was counted once. The J gene is TRBJ2-7, the V gene TRBV18, with D possibly being TRBD1 (7 bases). Germline CDR1 reads KGHSH; CDR2 reads LQKENI. The CDR3 consists of 17 residues. Trimming cost V 3 bases and J 0 bases, with 18 bases left between them. CDR3 sequence: CASSPLRQGGLSYEQYF. The CDR3 DNA follows: TGTGCCAGCTCACCGCTCCGGCAGGGGGGCCTCTCCTACGAGCAGTACTTC.

The gene calls are TRBV4-1 and TRBJ1-5; D uncertain. Trimming took 0 bases from V and 5 from J, leaving 14 bases between them. Germline V CDR1 and CDR2: MGHRA, YSYEKL. The CDR3 contains 16 residues. The CDR3: CASSQDLSRLDQPQHF. The DNA of the CDR3 is TGCGCCAGCAGCCAAGATCTGAGCAGGCTCGATCAGCCCCAGCATTTT.

The rearrangement links TRBV29-1 to TRBJ2-3, with no clear D. The V end lost 3 bases, the J end lost 3 bases, and 13 bases lay between the germline ends. The CDR3 covers 14 residues. Germline values: CDR1 SQVTM, CDR2 ANQGSEA. In DNA, the CDR3 is TGCAGCGTTGAGTGGGCCAGACCAACAGATACGCAGTATTTT. This codes for CSVEWARPTDTQYF.

This clone has more than one count but fewer than ten. This chain connects TRBV19 to TRBJ2-1, with 8 nucleotides matching TRBD2. This CDR3 has 17 residues. Per the germline V gene, CDR1 is LNHDA and CDR2 is SQIVND (reference sequence). The junction had 5 bases not matched to a gene; V was cut back by 1 base and J by 0 bases. The CDR3 loop reads CASSIAWAGGSYNEQFF. The CDR3 coding sequence is TGTGCCAGTAGTATAGCTTGGGCGGGGGGCTCCTACAATGAGCAGTTCTTC.

The chain carries TRBV10-2 and TRBJ2-7, with 9 bases identical to TRBD1. This CDR3 spans 13 amino acids. V shed 7 bases and J 7 bases; nucleotides not matched to a gene: 8. CDR1 and CDR2 from the germline V gene are WSHSY and SAAADI. The CDR3 here is CASIQTGGKEQYF. CDR3 in DNA: TGCGCCAGCATCCAGACAGGGGGGAAGGAGCAGTACTTC.